The 25 T cell receptor beta chains below all came from one sample that was sequenced in a study of shared clonotypes between healthy human individuals (dated by TCRdb to the early 2020s). Libraries came from the immunoSEQ multiplex PCR assay. TCRdb limited this immuneACCESS table to in-frame rearrangements with V and J called. A share of clones is missing; checked studies link under half to unresolved V genes, and the rest is unexplained. The sample data list a few million clones, and 80% to 95% of these were observed just once. About 1.7% of the sample is taken by the ten largest. For the CD8 naive samples, CD45RO-negative cells were positively selected for CCR7, yielding a CD45RA+CCR7+ population from which TemRA cells were excluded. Sequenced: naive CD8+ T cells from PBMCs. Per the publication, the cell subset or site label means: CD45RA+CCR7+. The receptors here all came from a man between 18 and 29 years old in good health. Some clones in this sample may be carry-over from other donors' samples.

The rearrangement links TRBV4-1 to TRBJ2-7; maybe TRBD2 (6 bases). Germline CDR1 reads MGHRA; CDR2 reads YSYEKL. CDR3 length equals 15 residues. Trimming pared 2 bases from V and 7 bases from J, leaving 18 bases between. CDR3 DNA: TGCGCCAGCAGCCAATCCGGGGCCCGGGCGGGGGAGCAGTACTTC. This encodes CASSQSGARAGEQYF.

The V gene is TRBV27, the J gene TRBJ2-1, with D tentatively TRBD1 (5 bases). Trimming removed 2 bases from V and 8 bases from J, with 7 bases in between. Germline V lookup: CDR1 MNHEY, CDR2 SMNVEV (reference sequence). This CDR3 is built from 12 residues. CDR3 DNA: TGTGCCAGCAGTTTAGGGGCAGATGAGCAGTTCTTC. Translation gives CASSLGADEQFF.

A note on this clone: Other DNA sequences of this sample code for an identical CDR3. As DNA, the CDR3 is TGTGCCAGCAGCCTACGGTCAGGGGATCAGCCCCAGCATTTT. Its translation is CASSLRSGDQPQHF. The chain carries TRBV27 and TRBJ1-5; D is perhaps TRBD1 (6 bases). Trimming stripped 6 bases from V and 5 bases from J, with 14 bases between. The germline V gene has CDR1 MNHEY and CDR2 SMNVEV (reference sequence). This CDR3 has 14 amino acids.

In DNA form, the CDR3 reads TGTGCCAGCAGCGCCCTCGGGCAGGCAGGCACAGATACGCAGTATTTT. Its translation is CASSALGQAGTDTQYF. The genes are TRBV7-8 and TRBJ2-3; D ambiguous. The CDR3 has 16 amino acids. The germline CDR1 and CDR2 sequences are SGHVS and FQNEAQ. V was cut by 5 bases and J by 1 base, with 16 bases left in between.

V is TRBV5-6 and J is TRBJ2-3; no definite D call. CDR3 length equals 13 residues. CDR1 SGHDT and CDR2 YYEEEE come from the germline V gene. Between the trimmed V and J ends, which lost 1 base and 5 bases, there was a span of 8 bases. CDR3 region: CASSLHVVDTQYF. Written as DNA, the CDR3 is TGTGCCAGCAGCTTGCATGTTGTAGATACGCAGTATTTT.

This rearrangement joins TRBV30 to TRBJ2-7; tentatively, D is TRBD1 or TRBD2 (6 bases each). The CDR3 is 15 amino acids. V shed 3 bases and J shed 3 bases, with 18 bases lying between them. Germline lookup yields CDR1 GTSNPN and CDR2 SVGIG (reference sequence). CDR3: CAWRARGGLDYEQYF. The CDR3 region has the DNA TGTGCCTGGAGGGCCCGAGGGGGGTTGGACTACGAGCAGTACTTC.

CDR3 nucleotides: TGCAGCGTTTTTCAGGGTGCCCCTGAAGCTTTCTTT. Protein product: CSVFQGAPEAFF. The genes are TRBV29-1 and TRBJ1-1; possibly TRBD1 for D (5 bases). V gave up 5 bases and J gave up 6 bases, with 13 bases separating them. Germline CDR1 SQVTM, CDR2 ANQGSEA. The CDR3 totals 12 residues.

This chain links TRBV13 with TRBJ2-6; 9 nucleotides line up with TRBD1. The V segment lost 6 bases and the J segment 2 bases; nucleotides outside the gene matches: 8. Germline CDR1 PRHDT, CDR2 FYEKMQ (reference sequence). There are 17 residues in the CDR3. CDR3 sequence reads: CASRAGTGKPGANVLTF. The CDR3 DNA reads TGTGCCAGCAGGGCCGGGACAGGGAAACCTGGGGCCAACGTCCTGACTTTC.

The chain combines TRBV29-1 with TRBJ2-5; 7 bases align to TRBD1. Germline trimming cut 7 bases from V and 9 bases from J; bases unmatched to any gene: 17. The CDR3 has 14 residues. Germline lookup yields CDR1 SQVTM and CDR2 ANQGSEA. CDR3 in DNA: TGCAGCGCCCTAAAGACAGGGTCAGAAGGGGCCCAGTACTTC. Translated, it gives CSALKTGSEGAQYF. Variable domain in full (rest from reference TRBV29-1 and TRBJ2-5): SAVISQKPSRDICQRGTSLTIQCQVDSQVTMMFWYRQQPGQSLTLIATANQGSEATYESGFVIDKFPISRPNLTFSTLTVSNMSPEDSSIYLCSALKTGSEGAQYFGPGTRLLVL.

As DNA, the CDR3 is TGTGCCATCAGTGAGTCGGATATCATGGGACTCCAGTATGGCTACACCTTC. Its translation: CAISESDIMGLQYGYTF. The V and J genes are TRBV10-3 and TRBJ1-2; D is possibly TRBD1 (5 bases). With 0 bases removed from V and 5 bases from J, the gap between germline ends came to 19 bases. Germline loops: CDR1 ENHRY, CDR2 SYGVKD. The CDR3 covers 17 residues.

The gene calls are TRBV10-3 and TRBJ2-7; D is tentatively TRBD1 or TRBD2 (5 bases each). Deletions cut 0 bases from V and 2 bases from J, with 26 bases between. Germline V gives CDR1 ENHRY, CDR2 SYGVKD. The CDR3 has 20 residues. This CDR3 reads CAISESNLSPRNGAPYEQYF. For the CDR3, the DNA is TGTGCCATCAGTGAGTCGAATTTGTCCCCCCGCAACGGGGCCCCCTACGAGCAGTACTTC.

This chain uses TRBV27 with TRBJ2-3; TRBD2 matches 10 bases. The V gene end was trimmed by 0 bases and the J gene end by 1 base; junction bases not matched to a gene: 10. The CDR3 has 19 residues. Germline V gene sequence: CDR1 MNHEY, CDR2 SMNVEV (reference sequence). The CDR3 here is CASSLSAGAGGPGTDTQYF. Here the CDR3 DNA reads TGTGCCAGCAGTTTATCGGCGGGAGCGGGAGGGCCGGGCACAGATACGCAGTATTTT.

Turning to this clone: Other DNA sequences in the same sample also yield this CDR3. The rearrangement uses TRBV6-5 and TRBJ2-1; D possibly corresponds to TRBD2 (5 bases). The CDR3 runs 15 residues. Trimming removed 0 bases from V and 2 bases from J, with 8 bases in between. In germline, CDR1 is MNHEY, CDR2 SVGAGI. The CDR3 bases are TGTGCCAGCAGTTACTCGTCCGGGACCTACAATGAGCAGTTCTTC. It codes for CASSYSSGTYNEQFF.

The table lists this clone with a count of one. This chain connects TRBV15 to TRBJ1-2; tentative D call: TRBD1 (5 bases). V lost 1 base and J lost 8, with 20 bases in between. The CDR3 is 16 residues long. Germline V gives CDR1 LNHNV, CDR2 YYDKDF (reference sequence). CDR3 sequence: CATSRGVQAHTGGYTF. As DNA, the CDR3 is TGTGCCACCAGCAGAGGTGTACAGGCCCACACGGGCGGCTACACCTTC.

The gene calls are TRBV5-6 and TRBJ2-3; 10 bases are a match to TRBD1. Germline assignment: CDR1 SGHDT and CDR2 YYEEEE. The CDR3 loop spans 15 amino acids. The ends lost 3 bases at V and 3 bases at J; junction bases unmatched: 4. The CDR3 sequence is CASSSTGGVTDTQYF. The CDR3 DNA is TGTGCCAGCAGCTCGACAGGGGGCGTTACAGATACGCAGTATTTT. The full variable domain, completed using reference TRBV5-6 and TRBJ2-3, is DAGVTQSPTHLIKTRGQQVTLRCSPKSGHDTVSWYQQALGQGPQFIFQYYEEEERQRGNFPDRFSGHQFPNYSSELNVNALLLGDSALYLCASSSTGGVTDTQYFGPGTRLTVL.

This clone was observed a single time. J is TRBJ2-7 and V is TRBV7-9, with TRBD2 identical over 8 bases. The trim removed 3 bases at V and 3 bases at J, leaving 7 bases unmatched. Germline-derived CDR1 and CDR2 are SEHNR and FQNEAQ (reference sequence). The CDR3 consists of 15 residues. CDR3: CASSFAGGPNYEQYF. CDR3 bases: TGTGCCAGCAGCTTTGCGGGAGGACCTAACTACGAGCAGTACTTC.

CDR3 in DNA: TGTGCCAGCAGTTTTACCAGGACCTACGAGCAGTACTTC. Translating gives CASSFTRTYEQYF. The chain combines TRBV27 with TRBJ2-7; no definite D call. The germline gives CDR1 MNHEY, CDR2 SMNVEV (reference sequence). This CDR3 is built from 13 residues. V lost 3 bases and J 2 bases, leaving 8 bases between the germline ends.

This chain joins TRBV11-2 and TRBJ2-7; D is uncertain. The germline V gene has CDR1 SGHAT and CDR2 FQNNGV. This CDR3 contains 13 residues. V lost 3 bases to trimming and J lost 5 bases, with 11 bases between them. CDR3 nucleotide sequence: TGTGCCAGCAGCTTGCCCTCTTCCCACGAGCAGTACTTC. It specifies CASSLPSSHEQYF.

In its sample, this clone was seen a few times. The chain combines TRBV27 with TRBJ1-2, with 9 bases fitting TRBD1. This CDR3 contains 13 residues. The trim removed 8 bases at V and 1 base at J, leaving 2 bases unmatched. In germline, CDR1 is MNHEY, CDR2 SMNVEV (reference sequence). In DNA, the CDR3 is TGTGCCAGCGGGGGACAGGGTAACTATGGCTACACCTTC. Its protein product is CASGGQGNYGYTF.

V usage is TRBV7-9 and J usage is TRBJ2-1; D is undetermined. The germline V gene encodes CDR1 SEHNR and CDR2 FQNEAQ (reference sequence). The CDR3 loop spans 12 amino acids. The V end was cut by 3 bases, the J end by 12 bases, with 12 bases between. The CDR3 DNA reads as TGTGCCAGCAGCTTCGAGGCCCCTTGGCAGTTCTTC. Amino acid sequence: CASSFEAPWQFF.

This clone is a singleton in its sample. The CDR3 protein is CASSLNGLNEEKLFF. In DNA, the CDR3 is TGTGCCAGCAGCTTGAACGGACTTAATGAAGAAAAACTGTTTTTT. The chain combines TRBV5-8 with TRBJ1-4; D unresolved. CDR3 length: 15 amino acids. The ends were cut back, 1 base at V and 8 bases at J, with 15 bases in the middle. Germline V gene data show CDR1 as SGHTS and CDR2 as YDEGEE.

The genes are TRBV27 and TRBJ2-7; a weak D match, TRBD2 (5 bases). CDR3 length: 16 amino acids. Trimming took 0 bases from V and 3 from J, leaving 15 bases between them. Germline V gene data show CDR1 as MNHEY and CDR2 as SMNVEV (reference sequence). The CDR3 here is CASSLSPAAPNYEQYF. The CDR3 region has the DNA TGTGCCAGCAGTTTATCTCCAGCGGCCCCAAACTACGAGCAGTACTTC.

This chain joins TRBV27 and TRBJ1-5; weak D call: TRBD1 (6 bases). Germline V lookup: CDR1 MNHEY, CDR2 SMNVEV (reference sequence). Trimming shortened V by 4 bases and J by 0 bases, and 7 bases separated the two germline ends. The CDR3 totals 14 residues. Here the CDR3 reads CASSYRVSNQPQHF. In DNA form, the CDR3 reads TGTGCCAGCAGTTACAGGGTTAGCAATCAGCCCCAGCATTTT.

As concerns this clone: The sample contains more than one DNA sequence encoding this CDR3. This chain links TRBV27 with TRBJ2-7; the D gene could be TRBD1 or TRBD2 (5 bases each). CDR1 MNHEY and CDR2 SMNVEV come from the germline V gene (reference sequence). V was pared by 5 bases and J by 2 bases, with 10 bases between. The CDR3 has 13 residues. CDR3 protein: CASSPGTAYEQYF. As DNA, the CDR3 is TGTGCCAGCAGTCCAGGGACGGCCTACGAGCAGTACTTC.

The CDR3 is CASSLEGYEAFF. CDR3 DNA: TGTGCCAGCAGCTTAGAAGGATATGAAGCTTTCTTT. The J gene is TRBJ1-1, the V gene TRBV7-9, with D hard to call. The CDR3 extends over 12 amino acids. V was pared by 1 base and J by 7 bases, with 7 bases between. Germline CDR1 and CDR2: SEHNR and FQNEAQ (reference sequence).